These 18 T cell receptor beta chains were sequenced from one sample in a study of blood T cell repertoires in COVID-19. The method was immunoSEQ multiplex PCR; TCRdb's version includes in-frame clones alone and lacks a portion of them. The sample has approximately 74,000 clones, 70% to 90% seen once. The source material was peripheral blood. Receptors originate from a man aged 70 or older with acute or convalescent COVID-19.

This clone was counted a single time. This chain links TRBV19 with TRBJ1-1, with D unresolved. V gave up 0 bases and J gave up 4 bases, with 12 bases separating them. The germline CDR1 and CDR2 sequences are LNHDA and SQIVND (reference sequence). The CDR3 has 15 residues. Written as DNA, the CDR3 is TGTGCCAGTAGTATAGATATGGCGGCGGGCACTGAAGCTTTCTTT. This codes for CASSIDMAAGTEAFF. The variable domain in full, completed from reference TRBV19 and TRBJ1-1, reads DGGITQSPKYLFRKEGQNVTLSCEQNLNHDAMYWYRQDPGQGLRLIYYSQIVNDFQKGDIAEGYSVSREKKESFPLTVTSAQKNPTAFYLCASSIDMAAGTEAFFGQGTRLTVV.

This chain links TRBV4-3 with TRBJ2-7, with D possibly being TRBD1 (6 bases). Germline values: CDR1 LGHNA, CDR2 YSLEER. V lost 4 bases and J 5 bases, leaving 18 bases between the germline ends. The CDR3 contains 15 residues. This CDR3 is CASSLSGAGEHEQYF. As DNA, the CDR3 is TGCGCCAGCAGCCTTTCCGGGGCAGGGGAACACGAGCAGTACTTC.

CDR3: CATSRKGLAGINEQFF. In nucleotides, the CDR3 is TGTGCCACCAGCAGAAAAGGACTAGCGGGTATAAATGAGCAGTTCTTC. V and J are TRBV15 and TRBJ2-1; 11 nucleotides align to TRBD2. CDR3 length: 16 residues. V was pared by 2 bases and J by 7 bases, with 7 bases of the junction left unmatched. Germline V CDR1 and CDR2: LNHNV, YYDKDF (reference sequence).

The V call is TRBV24-1, the J call TRBJ2-3; D remains ambiguous. Deletions cut 6 bases from V and 2 bases from J, with 11 bases between. Germline V gene data show CDR1 as KGHDR and CDR2 as SFDVKD. This CDR3 is built from 14 residues. CDR3 sequence: CATSRSRFTDTQYF. The CDR3 DNA reads TGTGCCACCAGTCGCAGCAGGTTCACAGATACGCAGTATTTT.

The chain links TRBV2 to TRBJ1-4; no definite D call. This CDR3 region has 13 residues. With 9 bases removed from V and 8 bases from J, the gap between germline ends came to 16 bases. Looked up from germline, CDR1 is SNHLY and CDR2 is FYNNEI. This CDR3 is CASMGGAREKLFF. The CDR3 bases are TGTGCCAGTATGGGAGGTGCTCGGGAAAAACTGTTTTTT.

The CDR3, as DNA: TGTGCCAGCAGTAAACCGGGACTAGCGGGCTACGAGCAGTACTTC. Residues: CASSKPGLAGYEQYF. The genes are TRBV27 and TRBJ2-7; 12 nucleotides match TRBD2. Germline V gives CDR1 MNHEY, CDR2 SMNVEV (reference sequence). J gave up 3 bases and V 5 bases, and 5 bases lay outside the gene matches. This CDR3 is 15 amino acids long.

There are a few counts of this clone. For the CDR3, the DNA is TGTGCCACCAGTGATTTTTACCCGCCGGGGGGAAGGCACTACGAGCAGTACTTC. Encoded protein: CATSDFYPPGGRHYEQYF. This chain uses TRBV24-1 with TRBJ2-7; 7 bases line up with TRBD2. This CDR3 comprises 18 residues. V dropped 1 base and J dropped 3; count of bases not matched to a gene: 14. Germline CDR1 and CDR2: KGHDR and SFDVKD.

J is TRBJ1-1 and V is TRBV7-2; D is possibly TRBD1 (6 bases). Germline V gene sequence: CDR1 SGHTA, CDR2 FQGNSA. This CDR3 spans 14 amino acids. The V gene lost 1 base and the J gene lost 3 bases, with 9 bases spanning the gap. Here the CDR3 reads CASSLDRVHTEAFF. CDR3 DNA: TGTGCCAGCAGCTTAGACAGGGTACACACTGAAGCTTTCTTT.

The genes are TRBV11-3 and TRBJ2-2; TRBD2 might be the D (6 bases). The CDR3 consists of 19 residues. From germline, CDR1 is SGHNT and CDR2 YENEEA. Trimming removed 5 bases at V and 0 bases at J, with 22 bases between. The CDR3 is CASSPGVGGEEANTGELFF. The CDR3 DNA reads TGTGCCAGCAGCCCGGGAGTGGGGGGTGAGGAAGCGAACACCGGGGAGCTGTTTTTT.

In its sample, this clone was seen a few times. The V call is TRBV28, the J call TRBJ2-7; 9 nucleotides line up with TRBD1. The ends lost 4 bases at V and 5 bases at J; junction bases unmatched: 3. There are 13 residues in the CDR3. Germline CDR1 reads MDHEN; CDR2 reads SYDVKM. In nucleotides, the CDR3 is TGTGCCAGCAGTTCGGGACAGGGACACGAGCAGTACTTC. Translated: CASSSGQGHEQYF. Full variable domain (remainder filled in from reference TRBV28 and TRBJ2-7): DVKVTQSSRYLVKRTGEKVFLECVQDMDHENMFWYRQDPGLGLRLIYFSYDVKMKEKGDIPEGYSVSREKKERFSLILESASTNQTSMYLCASSSGQGHEQYFGPGTRLTVT.

The chain couples TRBV2 to TRBJ2-1, with unresolved D. This CDR3 has 15 residues. Between the trimmed V and J ends, which lost 7 bases and 5 bases, there was a span of 18 bases. Looked up from germline, CDR1 is SNHLY and CDR2 is FYNNEI. DNA of the CDR3: TGTGCCAGCACCTCGACTCCATCTAAGGACAATGAGCAGTTCTTC. Protein product: CASTSTPSKDNEQFF. The full variable domain, in which reference TRBV2 and TRBJ2-1 provide the parts outside the CDR3, is EPEVTQTPSHQVTQMGQEVILRCVPISNHLYFYWYRQILGQKVEFLVSFYNNEISEKSEIFDDQFSVERPDGSNFTLKIRSTKLEDSAMYFCASTSTPSKDNEQFFGPGTRLTVL.

V gene TRBV19 combines with J gene TRBJ1-6; tentatively, D is TRBD1 (5 bases). This CDR3 is built from 15 residues. CDR1 and CDR2 (germline): LNHDA, SQIVND (reference sequence). Deletions cut 6 bases from V and 9 bases from J, with 18 bases between. The DNA of the CDR3 is TGTGCCAGTAGCGACGGGGGGGGAGTAAGTTCACCCCTCCACTTT. Its protein product is CASSDGGGVSSPLHF.

This clone was seen just once. This chain connects TRBV24-1 to TRBJ1-6; 7 nucleotides align to TRBD1. With 3 bases clipped from V and 5 bases from J, the junction kept 3 bases outside the gene matches. The germline V gene encodes CDR1 KGHDR and CDR2 SFDVKD. The CDR3 totals 15 residues. The CDR3 DNA sequence: TGTGCCACCAGTGATCGGGACAGTCATAATTCACCCCTCCACTTT. Protein sequence: CATSDRDSHNSPLHF.

This sequence joins TRBV29-1 and TRBJ1-1; 9 positions match TRBD1. CDR3 length equals 13 residues. J lost 5 bases, V lost 6 bases, and 7 bases had no gene match. Germline CDR1 is SQVTM and CDR2 is ANQGSEA. The CDR3 DNA is TGCAGCGTCCGGACAGGGGAAGGAACTGAAGCTTTCTTT. Translating it yields CSVRTGEGTEAFF.

The chain uses TRBV7-3 and TRBJ2-3; D may be TRBD2 (6 bases). V dropped 3 bases and J dropped 0 bases, with 10 bases sitting between them. The CDR3 is 15 amino acids. The germline CDR1 and CDR2 sequences are SGHTA and FQGTGA. The CDR3: CASSLGGASTDTQYF. For the CDR3, the DNA is TGTGCCAGCAGCTTGGGCGGGGCTAGCACAGATACGCAGTATTTT.

The rearrangement uses TRBV28 and TRBJ1-6; tentatively, D is TRBD1 (6 bases). The CDR3 is made up of 16 amino acids. V dropped 6 bases and J dropped 6 bases, with 18 bases sitting between them. Germline V lookup: CDR1 MDHEN, CDR2 SYDVKM. DNA for the CDR3: TGTGCCAGCAGGGCTCGGGGGGGCTGGGGTAATTCACCCCTCCACTTT. Residues: CASRARGGWGNSPLHF.

The V gene is TRBV2, the J gene TRBJ2-2; no definite D call. Germline V gene sequence: CDR1 SNHLY, CDR2 FYNNEI. The CDR3 has 13 amino acids. The V and J ends lost 7 bases and 0 bases respectively, with 6 bases between them. The CDR3 sequence is CASTSANTGELFF. The CDR3 DNA reads as TGTGCCAGCACATCGGCGAACACCGGGGAGCTGTTTTTT.

The gene calls are TRBV5-1 and TRBJ2-7, with 14 bases that match TRBD2. J was trimmed by 6 bases and V by 4 bases; bases with no gene match: 24. CDR3 length: 21 amino acids. CDR1 is SGHRS, CDR2 YFSETQ, per germline. CDR3 bases: TGCGCCAGCAGCCCCGTGCCCGGGATGGTTCCGGGACTAGCGGGAGAAGGCGAGCAGTACTTC. It codes for CASSPVPGMVPGLAGEGEQYF.